Below are 29 T cell receptor beta chains sequenced from a single sample in a study of CD8+CD57+ T cells in acquired aplastic anemia. TCR beta VDJ and CDR3 profiling used genomic DNA as template. One entry per CDR3 protein results from TCRdb running MiXCR on the reads. The sample contains hundreds of thousands of distinct CDR3 sequences, approximately 70% of which appear only once. The sequenced sample consisted of sorted CD4+, CD8+, or CD8+CD57+ T cells (not recorded which) from PBMCs. Source of these receptors: a human donor in good health, serving as a control.

A remark on this clonotype: The germline gene is not matched at one end of the junction; a read error may be the cause. This chain connects TRBV5-1 to TRBJ2-7; D may be TRBD1 (7 bases). This CDR3 contains 12 residues. The germline gives CDR1 SGHRS, CDR2 YFSETQ. The CDR3 spells CASSLEGAGKYF. In nucleotides, the CDR3 is TGTGCCAGCAGCTTGGAGGGGGCCGGGAAGTACTTC.

The chain is built from TRBV20-1 and TRBJ1-1; tentative D call: TRBD1 (5 bases). V lost 3 bases and J lost 3, with 11 bases in between. Germline-derived CDR1 and CDR2 are DFQATT and SNEGSKA (reference sequence). The CDR3 loop spans 13 amino acids. The CDR3 here is CSARGRGYTEAFF. CDR3 sequence (DNA): TGCAGTGCTAGGGGACGGGGTTACACTGAAGCTTTCTTT.

The chain combines TRBV5-1 with TRBJ1-4; D is undetermined. Trimming left V 4 bases short and J 14 bases short, with 21 bases between. CDR1 SGHRS and CDR2 YFSETQ come from the germline V gene. This CDR3 has 14 residues. CDR3 sequence: CASSVAQPHSKLFF. Here the CDR3 DNA reads TGCGCCAGCAGCGTGGCACAGCCCCATTCAAAGCTGTTTTTT.

This rearrangement joins TRBV10-1 to TRBJ2-7; possibly TRBD2 for D (6 bases). CDR1 and CDR2 from the germline V gene are WNHNN and SYGVQD (reference sequence). Trimming left V 10 bases short and J 3 bases short, with 10 bases between. CDR3 length equals 11 residues. As DNA, the CDR3 is TGCGCCACCTCGGAGGGCTACGAGCAGTACTTC. It specifies CATSEGYEQYF.

This clonotype was picked up a small number of times. This sequence joins TRBV10-3 and TRBJ2-7; no clear D. Trimming pared 3 bases from V and 5 bases from J, leaving 14 bases between. The CDR3 has 14 residues. CDR1 is ENHRY, CDR2 SYGVKD, per germline. The CDR3 is CAISDRAYRNEQYF. The DNA for the CDR3 is TGTGCCATCAGTGACCGGGCCTATAGGAACGAGCAGTACTTC.

The V call is TRBV7-2, the J call TRBJ1-5; D may be TRBD1 (5 bases). The length of the CDR3 is 17 residues. CDR1 and CDR2 from the germline V gene are SGHTA and FQGNSA. Between the trimmed V and J ends, which lost 5 bases and 1 base, there was a span of 18 bases. CDR3: CASSRNRGGDSNQPQHF. As DNA, the CDR3 is TGTGCCAGCAGCCGAAATAGGGGAGGAGACAGCAATCAGCCCCAGCATTTT.

This clonotype was detected ten times or more. The chain joins TRBV3-1 to TRBJ2-7, with D unclear. Germline assignment: CDR1 LGHDT and CDR2 YNNKEL (reference sequence). Trimming took 0 bases from V and 7 from J, leaving 10 bases between them. This CDR3 region has 13 residues. In DNA, the CDR3 is TGTGCCAGCAGCCAAGAGATGGGCAGGGAGCAGTACTTC. It codes for CASSQEMGREQYF.

Worth noting for this clonotype: Since no conserved phenylalanine or tryptophan closes the CDR3, a read error is the likely cause. The DNA is omitted, as the CDR3 cannot be located on it reliably, and the CDR3 follows TCRdb's listing. The chain links TRBV7-4 to TRBJ1-2; TRBD1, the D gene given by the table, was not confirmed from the DNA. The CDR3 spans 13 amino acids, including both terminal residues. Germline V gives CDR1 SGHVT, CDR2 SQSDAQ. The CDR3 here is CASSLGQCYGYSC.

The CDR3 sequence: CASSDNSPLHF. The CDR3 region has the DNA TGTGCCAGCAGTGACAATTCACCCCTCCACTTT. The chain combines TRBV2 with TRBJ1-6; the D is unclear. The CDR3 loop spans 11 amino acids. CDR1 is SNHLY and CDR2 is FYNNEI in the germline V gene. The V and J ends lost 3 bases and 7 bases respectively, with 1 base between them.

Worth noting for this clonotype: The CDR3 does not close with the conserved phenylalanine or tryptophan, likely indicating a read error. Because the CDR3's place on the DNA is in doubt, the DNA is left out and the CDR3 is given as listed by TCRdb. The rearrangement joins TRBV7-9 to TRBJ2-3; the table's D call of TRBD1 was not tested on the DNA. Germline CDR1 SEHNR, CDR2 FQNEAQ (reference sequence). Both ends counted, the CDR3 spans 13 residues. The CDR3 sequence is CASSLWTGSNQPQ.

This chain uses TRBV9 with TRBJ1-6, with D uncertain. Trimming took 4 bases from V and 10 from J, leaving 12 bases between them. CDR3 length: 13 residues. The V gene's germline CDR1 is SGDLS and CDR2 YYNGEE. The CDR3 DNA reads TGTGCCAGCAGCTTTTCGGGAGAGTCACCCCTCCACTTT. The encoded protein is CASSFSGESPLHF.

The rearrangement uses TRBV6-5 and TRBJ1-5, with D unresolved. Trimming removed 4 bases from V and 6 bases from J, with 10 bases in between. CDR3 length: 13 residues. Germline V gene data show CDR1 as MNHEY and CDR2 as SVGAGI. CDR3 protein: CASSLAHGQPQHF. The CDR3 DNA reads TGTGCCAGCAGTTTAGCCCACGGTCAGCCCCAGCATTTT.

The table lists this clonotype with many counts. The chain is built from TRBV4-1 and TRBJ2-1; 9 bases agree with TRBD2. V trimming: 5 bases; J trimming: 9 bases; junction bases outside the gene matches: 8. Germline CDR1 and CDR2: MGHRA and YSYEKL. CDR3 size: 14 residues. Here the CDR3 DNA reads TGCGCCAGCAGCAACGCGGGGGGGCGTACTGAGCAGTTCTTC. Translation gives CASSNAGGRTEQFF.

The chain employs TRBV20-1 and TRBJ1-2, with D perhaps TRBD1 (5 bases). CDR1 is DFQATT, CDR2 SNEGSKA, per germline (reference sequence). V was trimmed by 6 bases and J by 8 bases, leaving 22 bases between them. The CDR3 sequence is 14 residues long. In DNA form, the CDR3 reads TGCAGTGCAACGAACCCGACCGGGACGGACGGCTACACCTTC. Translation: CSATNPTGTDGYTF.

CDR3 coding DNA: TGTGCCAGCAGCTACCAGGCGGGACAGGCCTTTCGGCAGTACTTC. It is translated as CASSYQAGQAFRQYF. The chain has TRBV7-2 and TRBJ2-7; 8 nucleotides match TRBD1. V was pared by 4 bases and J by 9 bases, with 14 bases of the junction left unmatched. CDR3 length: 15 residues. From germline, CDR1 is SGHTA and CDR2 FQGNSA.

As concerns this clonotype: An end of the junction does not agree with germline; a read error may underlie this. This sequence joins TRBV7-2 and TRBJ2-6; D gene uncertain. Germline-derived CDR1 and CDR2 are SGHTA and FQGNSA. The CDR3 spans 16 residues. The CDR3 sequence: CASSPTTSGDTHVLTF. The CDR3 DNA is TGTGCCAGCAGCCCAACCACGAGTGGGGATACGCACGTTCTGACTTTC.

This clonotype was observed once. This chain connects TRBV7-3 to TRBJ2-5; 13 positions agree with TRBD2. Germline values: CDR1 SGHTA, CDR2 FQGTGA. J was trimmed by 7 bases and V by 5 bases; bases with no gene match: 7. The CDR3 consists of 15 residues. CDR3 region: CASSPRTSGGGTQYF. As DNA, the CDR3 is TGTGCCAGCAGCCCTAGGACTAGCGGGGGTGGGACCCAGTACTTC.

In the case of this clonotype: One end of the junction varies from germline; a read error may be responsible. The V and J genes are TRBV7-8 and TRBJ1-5, with unresolved D. Germline lookup yields CDR1 SGHVS and CDR2 FQNEAQ. The CDR3 totals 13 residues. DNA of the CDR3: TGCGCCAGCAGCCAAGTTCGGGGTCAGCCCCAGCATTTT. Translating gives CASSQVRGQPQHF.

The chain employs TRBV5-1 and TRBJ1-2; no reliable D call. There are 15 residues in the CDR3. Trimming pared 4 bases from V and 3 bases from J, leaving 16 bases between. CDR1 is SGHRS, CDR2 YFSETQ, per germline. The CDR3 DNA sequence: TGCGCCAGCAGCCCAGGAGCGGGAGGCTACTATGGCTACACCTTC. The encoded protein is CASSPGAGGYYGYTF.

In this sample, this clonotype turned up once. A junction end diverges from the germline sequence, so it may reflect a read error. This chain links TRBV15 with TRBJ1-5; D is unclear. CDR3 length: 15 residues. Germline CDR1 LNHNV, CDR2 YYDKDF (reference sequence). The CDR3 sequence is CAISQSSVGGQPQHF. The CDR3 nucleotides are TGTGCCATCAGCCAGTCTAGTGTGGGCGGTCAGCCCCAGCATTTT.

The chain is built from TRBV19 and TRBJ1-1, with D maybe TRBD1 (6 bases). Germline CDR1 is LNHDA and CDR2 is SQIVND (reference sequence). CDR3 length: 14 residues. The germline V and J ends were trimmed by 4 bases and 1 base, with 10 bases remaining between them. CDR3 coding DNA: TGTGCCAGTAGTAGAGGACAGCCGAACACTGAAGCTTTCTTT. Translating it yields CASSRGQPNTEAFF. Based on the CDR3 plus reference TRBV19 and TRBJ1-1, the full variable domain is DGGITQSPKYLFRKEGQNVTLSCEQNLNHDAMYWYRQDPGQGLRLIYYSQIVNDFQKGDIAEGYSVSREKKESFPLTVTSAQKNPTAFYLCASSRGQPNTEAFFGQGTRLTVV.

The chain uses TRBV20-1 and TRBJ2-3; D ambiguous. The length of the CDR3 is 12 residues. The V gene lost 2 bases and the J gene lost 13 bases, with 16 bases spanning the gap. Germline CDR1 DFQATT, CDR2 SNEGSKA (reference sequence). The CDR3 reads CSARRQQNTEYF. DNA of the CDR3: TGCAGTGCTAGAAGGCAGCAGAACACTGAGTATTTT.

This chain links TRBV7-2 with TRBJ2-5, with D unresolved. This CDR3 contains 13 residues. Germline-derived CDR1 and CDR2 are SGHTA and FQGNSA. V lost 0 bases to trimming and J lost 4 bases, with 6 bases between them. The CDR3 nucleotides read TGTGCCAGCAGCTTAGCTCGTAGAGAGACCCAGTACTTC. The encoded protein is CASSLARRETQYF.

This sequence joins TRBV5-1 and TRBJ2-2; maybe TRBD1 (5 bases). V was clipped by 4 bases and J by 4 bases, with 17 bases between them. There are 16 residues in the CDR3. Germline values: CDR1 SGHRS, CDR2 YFSETQ. CDR3 in DNA: TGCGCCAGCAGCATGACCCAGGGCTGGCGCACCGGGGAGCTGTTTTTT. It yields the protein CASSMTQGWRTGELFF.

Of note for this clonotype: One end of the junction does not line up with germline, which may come from a read error. The chain recombines TRBV9 with TRBJ2-1; D ambiguous. CDR3 length equals 14 residues. Germline CDR1 is SGDLS and CDR2 is YYNGEE. CDR3 sequence: CASSQAGYNNEPFF. The CDR3 coding sequence is TGCGCCAGCAGCCAGGCCGGGTATAACAATGAACCGTTCTTC.

Concerning this clonotype: The final CDR3 position lacks the conserved phenylalanine or tryptophan, pointing to a likely read error. It is unclear where the CDR3 begins or ends on the DNA, so no DNA is shown, and the CDR3 is as TCRdb lists it. The gene calls are TRBV7-9 and TRBJ2-3; TRBD1 is the table's D call and was not checked against the DNA. Germline CDR1 SEHNR, CDR2 FQNEAQ (reference sequence). The CDR3 is made up of 13 amino acids, end residues included. This chain's CDR3 is CASSLKAGETHYC.

The V gene is TRBV7-2, the J gene TRBJ2-1, with D tentatively TRBD1 (6 bases). CDR1 and CDR2 from the germline V gene are SGHTA and FQGNSA. The ends were cut back, 5 bases at V and 15 bases at J, with 23 bases in the middle. This CDR3 region has 14 residues. The CDR3 sequence is CASSDTDSFHPTFF. The CDR3 DNA follows: TGTGCCAGCAGCGACACGGACAGCTTCCATCCTACGTTCTTC.

The chain recombines TRBV10-3 with TRBJ2-7, with unresolved D. The CDR3 is 12 residues long. Trimming pared 11 bases from V and 4 bases from J, leaving 15 bases between. From germline, CDR1 is ENHRY and CDR2 SYGVKD. CDR3 sequence: CAVADPRYEQYF. DNA for the CDR3: TGTGCCGTAGCAGACCCTCGGTACGAGCAGTACTTC.

Concerning this clonotype itself: The DNA is left out, because the CDR3 cannot be placed on it with certainty; the CDR3 is given as TCRdb lists it. The rearrangement uses TRBV2 and TRBJ2-7; TRBD2, as called in the table, went unchecked against the DNA. Termini included, the CDR3 measures 16 amino acids. From germline, CDR1 is SNHLY and CDR2 FYNNEI. The CDR3 is CASRGGYSNQPQHFGV.